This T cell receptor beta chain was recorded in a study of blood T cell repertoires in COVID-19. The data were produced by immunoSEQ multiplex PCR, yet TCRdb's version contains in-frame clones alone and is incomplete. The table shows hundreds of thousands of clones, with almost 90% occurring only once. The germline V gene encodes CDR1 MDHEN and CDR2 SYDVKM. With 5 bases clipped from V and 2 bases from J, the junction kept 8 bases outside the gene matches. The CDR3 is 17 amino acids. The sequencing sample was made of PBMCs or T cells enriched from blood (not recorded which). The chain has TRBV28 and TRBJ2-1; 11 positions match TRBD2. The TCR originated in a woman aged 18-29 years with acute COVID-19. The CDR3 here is CASSTLYSGRAYNEQFF. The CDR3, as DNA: TGTGCCAGCAGTACACTTTATAGCGGGAGGGCCTACAATGAGCAGTTCTTC.